This TCR beta chain is drawn from a study of cytomegalovirus exposure and HLA in healthy donors (dated by TCRdb to 2016 to 2017). Background for the entire study: An earlier analysis of approximately 640 of the donors reported 250 to 300 Gb of sequence data and some 120 million unique TCR beta sequences from 150 million to 200 million T cells. An early release covering more than 500 HLA-typed donors comprised about 300 gigabases of sequencing data and approximately 80 million unique TCR sequences. Of the roughly 430 genotyped donors, around 81% fell in the genetic ancestry cluster associated with self-reported Caucasian donors. The study aimed to test whether cataloging public T cell receptors could reveal signatures of past pathogen exposure. Using immunosequencing, the study profiled T cell repertoires from 666 subjects and related those repertoires to cytomegalovirus serostatus. In addition to the first cohort of hundreds of subjects, a separate validation cohort of 120 different subjects was used. To predict cytomegalovirus infection status, the study brought together high-throughput TCR immunosequencing, statistical association of individual TCRs with disease status, and machine learning. In a later analysis, previously published TCR beta repertoires from roughly 710 donors were re-analyzed and high-resolution HLA genotyping was added so that TCR occurrence patterns could be studied. Rather than using new phenotypic data, the later analysis identified candidate immune exposures from TCR beta sequences and from how often those sequences occurred across donors. In an earlier analysis of roughly 600 of the donors, high-throughput TCR beta sequencing was used to judge whether each TCR beta V gene segment behaved as functional or pseudogenic. Donor age, sex, ethnicity and CMV serostatus were compiled together with the repertoire data. Genome-wide SNP genotypes for about 55% of the 666 donors were used in a later genetic analysis, which treated that subset as a discovery cohort. All discovery cohort repertoires had been generated using a single sequencing platform. HLA typing covered class I and class II loci at four-digit resolution. The number of typed donors differed by locus: about 629-630 for A, B, C, DRB1 and DQB1; 500 to 550 for DQA1; approximately 600 for DPA1; and about 450 for DPB1. About five DR-DQ haplotypes were treated as single units for association and clustering because of strong linkage in the cohort. Among about 390 genotyped donors of the cohort, an average of 235,054 unique TCR beta nucleotide sequences were sequenced per donor, roughly 18% of them non-productive. Summary of the overall study and its limitations: Some IMGT-functional V segments, including TRBV6-2 and TRBV6-3, could not be distinguished by the 87-base-pair reads and were therefore excluded. In a later analysis, TCR association rates were found to vary across HLA loci, with the most associated TCRs seen for DRB1 alleles and the fewest for HLA-C alleles. About 17 rarely observed V segments, including chromosome 9 orphons, were excluded from the earlier analysis of just under 600 of the donors because counts were too low. In a later analysis, several top co-occurrence clusters were reported to appear linked to parvovirus B19, influenza, CMV and Epstein-Barr virus. Most TCR sequences were seen in very few donors, while some public TCRs were found in many individuals. Presence/absence analyses assumed roughly uniform sequencing depth across donors, an assumption that may not hold. Because some donors lacked HLA typing at each locus, the association tests relied only on the typed subset. Cytomegalovirus status was reported to be diagnosed by the classifier with high specificity and sensitivity in both the original and validation cohorts. Immune exposure information for the cohort was limited to CMV serostatus. Strong co-occurrence of HLA alleles, especially DR and DQ, made assigning TCR associations to individual alleles difficult. According to a later analysis, most CMV-associated TCR beta chains appeared to be HLA-restricted, and the HLA associations seemed to be driven largely by CMV exposure. In vitro tests confirmed that a few of the cytomegalovirus-associated TCR beta chains recognize cytomegalovirus antigens. The cohort was sequenced for TCR beta chains only, and without alpha or paired-chain data the features that could be detected were limited. Specific HLA alleles were associated with 15,000 to 20,000 TCR beta sequences at a false discovery rate of 0.05 in a later analysis. A cluster of highly shared sequence variants was judged likely to represent a technical artifact of the sequencing pipeline. In a later genetic analysis, a missense DCLRE1C variant was associated with V-gene and J-gene trimming of TCR beta chains, and the association was replicated in an independent cohort. It was suggested by the authors that the approach could potentially be generalized to other disease states and immunological phenotypes. Correlated functional status among segregating V segments might be attributable to linkage disequilibrium, but an unknown experimental factor could not be ruled out. In a later analysis, HLA-associated TCR beta chains were found to be more clonally expanded and to have lower generation probabilities than equally common non-associated chains. A total of 150 to 200 TCR beta chains were listed by the study as associated with cytomegalovirus. In a later genetic analysis, fewer N-insertions in productive TCRs were reported among donors in an Asian-associated ancestry cluster than the approximately 710-donor mean. A further reported finding was that TCR beta sequences accurately predicted the HLA-A and HLA-B alleles for most subjects in the first cohort. An earlier analysis of approximately 540 of the donors showed that most TCR beta V segments appeared in productive rearrangements either about 90% or about 30% of the time, which broadly matched IMGT annotations.

There are 18 amino acids in the CDR3, from cysteine to phenylalanine inclusive. Only the CDR3 part of the read is kept: 54 bases, read in frame from the first base. From the germline V gene, CDR1 is SGDLS and CDR2 is YYNGEE. Germline trimming: 0 bases from V, 4 bases from J; junction bases outside gene matches: 13. Library preparation employed the immunoSEQ multiplex PCR assay. A mixture of 60 forward primers for TCR Vbeta segments and 13 reverse primers for TCR Jbeta segments was used in the multiplex PCR. The CDR3 region of rearranged TCR beta genes was amplified from genomic DNA with a multiplex PCR assay. On the Illumina HiSeq System, the amplified TCR beta libraries were sequenced as 87-base-pair reads. Turning to the authors' computational methods: A later analysis tallied tens of millions of unique TCR beta chains across the 650 to 750 repertoires, and some 10 million of those chains were shared by two or more donors. A nearest-neighbor algorithm error-corrected the raw reads and collapsed the reads into unique sequences, merging closely related sequences to remove PCR and sequencing errors. Alignment of CDR3 sequences to IMGT reference sequences was used to assign V, D and J gene segments. For a sequence to be retained, a match of at least six nucleotides to both a V gene segment and a J gene segment was required. Rearrangements were classified as productive when the CDR3 lacked stop codons and remained in frame with V and J, and all other rearrangements were classified as non-productive. CDR3 was defined according to IMGT convention as the region running from the second conserved V-encoded cysteine to the conserved J-encoded phenylalanine. In an earlier analysis of more than 550 of the donors, sequences lacking an unambiguous match to a single V gene segment were excluded. In an earlier analysis of 587 of the donors, a V segment was called functional when productive rearrangements were above 56.7%, and segregating when the standard deviation between donors exceeded 5%. To diagnose cytomegalovirus status from the catalog of TCR beta chain sequences, a statistical classification framework was built. In a later analysis, TCR nucleotide sequences were compared against IMGT/GENE-DB human TR gene sequences so that V and J genes could be assigned. The TCRdist pipeline was used in a later analysis to assign CDR3 sequences and most-parsimonious VDJ recombination scenarios. In a later analysis, every TCR beta chain was defined by the combination of its CDR3 amino acid sequence and its V-gene family, and reads without a unique V-gene family were dropped. A later analysis removed 500 to 650 highly shared, low-generation-probability nucleotide sequences to deal with suspected cross-contamination and a sequencing artifact. For each public chain, a later analysis derived a clonal expansion index from normalized ranks of inferred template counts within each repertoire. Generation probabilities in a later analysis came from a VDJ recombination model fitted to out-of-frame rearrangements, and those results were checked against IGoR. A later analysis scored TCR-TCR, TCR-HLA and TCR-CMV co-occurrence with hypergeometric tests, applying a repertoire-size bias correction to TCR pairs. In a later analysis, false discovery rates were estimated by permuting HLA or CMV assignments 20 times. In a later analysis, co-occurring TCRs were grouped with DBSCAN, and TCRdist sequence similarity was added when clustering was performed within HLA-allele-positive subsets. For co-occurrence clustering, repertoires with fewer than 30,000 or more than 120,000 public chains were excluded, along with a handful of repertoires with anomalous nucleotide sharing. TCRdb's version of the immuneACCESS table is confined to in-frame rearrangements and falls short of the full clone set. An unresolved V gene accounts for under half of the shortfall where checked; the remainder is of unknown origin. That table supplies the V and J calls and clone size; D and trimming were determined from the DNA. The sample records over 150,000 clones, 80% of which are singletons. In total, the top ten clones hold around 4.5% of the sample.

About this clone: Its recognized antigen is unknown. Base qualities are not provided; no much larger clone lies one nucleotide away.

In total, about 650 healthy bone marrow donors made up the cohort. Cohort members were all nominally healthy when sampled, although unrecorded immune exposures were likely present. The donor was CMV seronegative and belonged to the group of 320 or so seronegative cohort members. A peripheral blood sample was collected from each donor, and TCR beta sequencing was performed on peripheral blood mononuclear cells. Genomic DNA extraction from the blood cell samples was performed with the Qiagen DNeasy Blood Extraction Kit. The rearranged segments are TRBV9 and TRBJ2-5; the junction holds 9 bases that match TRBD2. Specimen: PBMCs. The TCR was taken from a man aged 30-40 years in good health and CMV-seronegative. The DNA sequence reads TGTGCCAGCAGCGTAGGCGCCAATAGCGGGAGCCCCCCAGAGACCCAGTACTTC. Its product reads: CASSVGANSGSPPETQYF.